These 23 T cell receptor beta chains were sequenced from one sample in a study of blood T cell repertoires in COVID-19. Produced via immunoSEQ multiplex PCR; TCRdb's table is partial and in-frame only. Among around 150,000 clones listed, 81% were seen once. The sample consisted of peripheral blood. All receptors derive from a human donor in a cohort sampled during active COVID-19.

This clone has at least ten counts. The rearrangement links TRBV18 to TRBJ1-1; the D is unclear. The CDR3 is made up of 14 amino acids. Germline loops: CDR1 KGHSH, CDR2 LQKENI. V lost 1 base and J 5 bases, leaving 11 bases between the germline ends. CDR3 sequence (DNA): TGTGCCAGCTCACCACGGGTTAGCGATACTGAAGCTTTCTTT. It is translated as CASSPRVSDTEAFF.

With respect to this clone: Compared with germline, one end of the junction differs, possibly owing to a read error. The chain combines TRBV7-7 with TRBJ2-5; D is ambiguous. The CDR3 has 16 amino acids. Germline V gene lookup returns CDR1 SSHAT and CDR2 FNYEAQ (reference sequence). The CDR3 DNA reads TGTGCTAGCAGCTCCACCTACCCAAACGCCGGGGAGACCCAGTACTTC. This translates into CASSSTYPNAGETQYF.

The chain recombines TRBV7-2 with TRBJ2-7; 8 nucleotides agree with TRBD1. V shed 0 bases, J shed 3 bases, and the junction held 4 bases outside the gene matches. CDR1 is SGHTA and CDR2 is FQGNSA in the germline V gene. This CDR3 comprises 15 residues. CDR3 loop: CASSLASTGDYEQYF. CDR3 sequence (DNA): TGTGCCAGCAGCTTAGCGTCGACAGGGGACTACGAGCAGTACTTC. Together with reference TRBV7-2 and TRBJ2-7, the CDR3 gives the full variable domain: GAGVSQSPSNKVTEKGKDVELRCDPISGHTALYWYRQSLGQGLEFLIYFQGNSAPDKSGLPSDRFSAERTGGSVSTLTIQRTQQEDSAVYLCASSLASTGDYEQYFGPGTRLTVT.

The CDR3 here is CASRGEWGYTF. CDR3 nucleotides: TGTGCCAGCAGGGGAGAATGGGGCTACACCTTC. The genes are TRBV28 and TRBJ1-2; D ambiguous. There are 11 residues in the CDR3. Looked up from germline, CDR1 is MDHEN and CDR2 is SYDVKM. V was clipped by 6 bases and J by 8 bases, with 10 bases between them.

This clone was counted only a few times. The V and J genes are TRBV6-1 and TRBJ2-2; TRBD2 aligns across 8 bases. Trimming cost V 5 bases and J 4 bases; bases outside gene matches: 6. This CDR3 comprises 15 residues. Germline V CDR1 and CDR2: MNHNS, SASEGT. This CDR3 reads CASSHSGSGTGELFF. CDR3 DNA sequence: TGTGCCAGCAGTCACAGCGGGAGCGGCACCGGGGAGCTGTTTTTT.

CDR3 in DNA: TGTGCCAGCAGCTTGGAAGGGGGCGCGAACATTCAGTACTTC. Its protein is CASSLEGGANIQYF. V is TRBV7-9 and J is TRBJ2-4, with TRBD1 matching over 7 bases. The ends lost 3 bases at V and 7 bases at J; junction bases unmatched: 6. This CDR3 region has 14 residues. The germline CDR1 and CDR2 sequences are SEHNR and FQNEAQ (reference sequence). Complete variable domain (other parts from reference TRBV7-9 and TRBJ2-4): DTGVSQNPRHKITKRGQNVTFRCDPISEHNRLYWYRQTLGQGPEFLTYFQNEAQLEKSRLLSDRFSAERPKGSFSTLEIQRTEQGDSAMYLCASSLEGGANIQYFGAGTRLSVL.

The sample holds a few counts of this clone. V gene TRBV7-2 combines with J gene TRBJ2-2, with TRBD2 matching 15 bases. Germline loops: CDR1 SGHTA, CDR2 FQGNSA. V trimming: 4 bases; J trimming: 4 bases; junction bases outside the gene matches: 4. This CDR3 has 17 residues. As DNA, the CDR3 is TGTGCCAGCAGCTCCGGACTAGCGGGGGGGCCCACCGGGGAGCTGTTTTTT. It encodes CASSSGLAGGPTGELFF.

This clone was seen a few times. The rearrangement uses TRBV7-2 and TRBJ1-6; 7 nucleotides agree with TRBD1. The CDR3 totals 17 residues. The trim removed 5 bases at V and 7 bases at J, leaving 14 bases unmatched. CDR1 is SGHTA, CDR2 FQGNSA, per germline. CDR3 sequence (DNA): TGTGCCAGCAGCAGTCGACAGGGCCGCTTAAACAATTCACCCCTCCACTTT. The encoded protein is CASSSRQGRLNNSPLHF. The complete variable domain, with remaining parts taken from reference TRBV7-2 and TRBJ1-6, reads GAGVSQSPSNKVTEKGKDVELRCDPISGHTALYWYRQSLGQGLEFLIYFQGNSAPDKSGLPSDRFSAERTGGSVSTLTIQRTQQEDSAVYLCASSSRQGRLNNSPLHFGNGTRLTVT.

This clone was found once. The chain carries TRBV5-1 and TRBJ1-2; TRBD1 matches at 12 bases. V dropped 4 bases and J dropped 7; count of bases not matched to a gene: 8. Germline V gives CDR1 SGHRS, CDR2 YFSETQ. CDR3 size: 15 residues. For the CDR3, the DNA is TGCGCCAGCAGCCCCACCGGGACAGGGGGCCTTGGCTACACCTTC. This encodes CASSPTGTGGLGYTF.

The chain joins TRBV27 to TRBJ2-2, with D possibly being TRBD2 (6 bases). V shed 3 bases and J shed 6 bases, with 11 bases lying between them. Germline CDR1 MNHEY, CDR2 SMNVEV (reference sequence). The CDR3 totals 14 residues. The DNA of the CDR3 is TGTGCCAGCAGTTTGGAGGGGATAGCCGGGGAGCTGTTTTTT. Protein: CASSLEGIAGELFF.

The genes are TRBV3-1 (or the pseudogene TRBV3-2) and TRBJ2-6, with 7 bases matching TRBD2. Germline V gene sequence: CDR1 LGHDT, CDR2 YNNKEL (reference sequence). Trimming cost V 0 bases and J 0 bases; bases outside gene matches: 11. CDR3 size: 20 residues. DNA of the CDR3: TGTGCCAGCAGCCAAGATCCAGCGTCAGGGAGGGGCTCTGGGGCCAACGTCCTGACTTTC. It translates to CASSQDPASGRGSGANVLTF.

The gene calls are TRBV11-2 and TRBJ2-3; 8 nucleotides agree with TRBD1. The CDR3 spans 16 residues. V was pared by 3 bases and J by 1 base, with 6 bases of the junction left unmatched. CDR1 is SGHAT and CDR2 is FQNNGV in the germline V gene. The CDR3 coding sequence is TGTGCCAGCAGCTTTTCCCAACAGGGGGGCACAGATACGCAGTATTTT. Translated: CASSFSQQGGTDTQYF. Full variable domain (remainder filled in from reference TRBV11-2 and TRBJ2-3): EAGVAQSPRYKIIEKRQSVAFWCNPISGHATLYWYQQILGQGPKLLIQFQNNGVVDDSQLPKDRFSAERLKGVDSTLKIQPAKLEDSAVYLCASSFSQQGGTDTQYFGPGTRLTVL.

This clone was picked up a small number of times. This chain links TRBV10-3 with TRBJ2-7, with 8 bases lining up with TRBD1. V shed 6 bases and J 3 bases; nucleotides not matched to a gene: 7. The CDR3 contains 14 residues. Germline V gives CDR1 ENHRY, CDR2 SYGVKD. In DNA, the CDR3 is TGTGCCATCAGGAAGACAGGGGAACTCTACGAGCAGTACTTC. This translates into CAIRKTGELYEQYF.

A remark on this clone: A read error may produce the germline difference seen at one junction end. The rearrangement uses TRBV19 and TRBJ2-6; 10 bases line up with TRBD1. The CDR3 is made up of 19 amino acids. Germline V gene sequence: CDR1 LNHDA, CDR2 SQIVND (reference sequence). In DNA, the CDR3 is TGTGCCAGTAGTATCCTCACCGGGACAGGGGTCTCTCGGGCCAACGTCCTGACTTTC. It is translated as CASSILTGTGVSRANVLTF.

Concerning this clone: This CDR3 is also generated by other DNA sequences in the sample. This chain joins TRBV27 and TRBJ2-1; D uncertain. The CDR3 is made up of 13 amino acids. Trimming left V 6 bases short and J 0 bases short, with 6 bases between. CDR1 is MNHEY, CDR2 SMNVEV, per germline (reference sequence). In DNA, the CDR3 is TGTGCCAGCAGCCTGAGCTCCTACAATGAGCAGTTCTTC. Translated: CASSLSSYNEQFF.

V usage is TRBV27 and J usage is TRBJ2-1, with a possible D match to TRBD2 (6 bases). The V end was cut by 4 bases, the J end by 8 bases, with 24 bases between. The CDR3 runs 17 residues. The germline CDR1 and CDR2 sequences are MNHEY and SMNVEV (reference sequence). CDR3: CASSSSIREVTVDEQFF. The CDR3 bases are TGTGCCAGCAGTTCCTCGATCAGGGAGGTGACAGTCGATGAGCAGTTCTTC.

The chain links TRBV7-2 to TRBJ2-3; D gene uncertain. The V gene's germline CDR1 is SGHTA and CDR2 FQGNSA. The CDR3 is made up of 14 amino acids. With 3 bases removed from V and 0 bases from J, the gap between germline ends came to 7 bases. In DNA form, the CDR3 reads TGTGCCAGCAGCTTCCAACGGAGCACAGATACGCAGTATTTT. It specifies CASSFQRSTDTQYF.

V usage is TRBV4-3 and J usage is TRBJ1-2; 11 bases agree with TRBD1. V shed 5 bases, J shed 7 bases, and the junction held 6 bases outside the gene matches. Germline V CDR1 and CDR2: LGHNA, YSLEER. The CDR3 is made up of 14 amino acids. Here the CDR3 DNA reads TGCGCCAGCAGCTTGGACAGGGGGCCGGGTGGCTACACCTTC. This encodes CASSLDRGPGGYTF.

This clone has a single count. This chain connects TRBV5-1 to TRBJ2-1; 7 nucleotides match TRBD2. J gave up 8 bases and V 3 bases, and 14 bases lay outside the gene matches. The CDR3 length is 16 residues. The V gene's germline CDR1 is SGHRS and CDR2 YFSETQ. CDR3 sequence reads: CASSSPTSWFSDEQFF. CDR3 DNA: TGCGCCAGCAGCTCACCGACTAGCTGGTTTTCCGATGAGCAGTTCTTC.

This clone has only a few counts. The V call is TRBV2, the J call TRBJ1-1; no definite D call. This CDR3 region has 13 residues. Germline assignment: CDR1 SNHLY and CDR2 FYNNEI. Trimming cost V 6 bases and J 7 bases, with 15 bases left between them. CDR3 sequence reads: CASSAGWLGEAFF. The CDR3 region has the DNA TGTGCCAGCAGCGCAGGATGGTTGGGTGAAGCTTTCTTT. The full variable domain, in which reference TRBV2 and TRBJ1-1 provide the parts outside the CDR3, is EPEVTQTPSHQVTQMGQEVILRCVPISNHLYFYWYRQILGQKVEFLVSFYNNEISEKSEIFDDQFSVERPDGSNFTLKIRSTKLEDSAMYFCASSAGWLGEAFFGQGTRLTVV.

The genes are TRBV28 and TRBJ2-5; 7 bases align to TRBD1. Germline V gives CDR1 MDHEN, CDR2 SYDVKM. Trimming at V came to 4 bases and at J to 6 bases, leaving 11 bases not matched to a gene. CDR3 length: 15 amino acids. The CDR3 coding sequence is TGTGCCAGCAGTTCCCCTGGGGCAGGGGGAAAGACCCAGTACTTC. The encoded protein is CASSSPGAGGKTQYF.

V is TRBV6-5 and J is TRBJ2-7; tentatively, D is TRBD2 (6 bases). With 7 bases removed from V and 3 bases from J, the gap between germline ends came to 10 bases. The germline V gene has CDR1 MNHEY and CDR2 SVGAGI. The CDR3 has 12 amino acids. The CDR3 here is CASTLGSYEQYF. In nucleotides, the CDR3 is TGTGCCAGCACCCTCGGGAGCTACGAGCAGTACTTC.

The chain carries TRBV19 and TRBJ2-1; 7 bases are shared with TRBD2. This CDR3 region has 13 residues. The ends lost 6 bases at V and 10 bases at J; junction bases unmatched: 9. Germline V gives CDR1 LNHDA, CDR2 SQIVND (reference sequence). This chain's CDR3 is CASSDLGGGEQFF. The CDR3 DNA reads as TGTGCCAGTAGCGATTTGGGGGGAGGGGAGCAGTTCTTC.